The 32 T cell receptor beta chains below were found in one sample sequenced in a study of blood T cell repertoires in COVID-19. Sequenced by immunoSEQ multiplex PCR; TCRdb stores in-frame clones only, minus some. The sample has some 290,000 clones, 75% to 90% seen once. Sequenced input: peripheral blood. Receptors were obtained from a woman in her 30s with COVID-19, enrolled during active disease.

This chain uses TRBV15 with TRBJ1-2; 11 bases are shared with TRBD1. The CDR3 consists of 14 residues. The junction had 8 bases not matched to a gene; V was cut back by 8 bases and J by 6 bases. CDR1 and CDR2 (germline): LNHNV, YYDKDF (reference sequence). CDR3 sequence: CATCQDRGRDGYTF. CDR3 DNA: TGTGCCACCTGTCAGGACAGGGGGCGCGATGGCTACACCTTC.

This chain connects TRBV3-1 (or the pseudogene TRBV3-2) to TRBJ2-2; 7 bases are shared with TRBD2. In germline, CDR1 is LGHDT, CDR2 YNNKEL (reference sequence). This CDR3 comprises 17 residues. The V gene end was trimmed by 4 bases and the J gene end by 6 bases; junction bases not matched to a gene: 14. The CDR3 bases are TGTGCCAGCAGCCGGGGGATTGACGGGAGGAGGGCCGGGGAGCTGTTTTTT. It is translated as CASSRGIDGRRAGELFF.

The chain recombines TRBV27 with TRBJ2-7; 12 bases map to TRBD1. This CDR3 comprises 15 residues. V gave up 6 bases and J gave up 7 bases; unmatched junction bases: 10. The germline gives CDR1 MNHEY, CDR2 SMNVEV (reference sequence). The CDR3 loop reads CASSRPGQGAREQYF. In nucleotides, the CDR3 is TGTGCCAGCAGCCGGCCGGGACAGGGGGCAAGAGAGCAGTACTTC.

In this sample, this clone turned up once. This chain connects TRBV7-9 to TRBJ1-1; D not resolved. V was trimmed by 1 base and J by 1 base, leaving 7 bases between them. The CDR3 extends over 14 amino acids. Germline-derived CDR1 and CDR2 are SEHNR and FQNEAQ (reference sequence). The CDR3: CASSLGRQNTEAFF. In nucleotides, the CDR3 is TGTGCCAGCAGCTTAGGTAGACAGAACACTGAAGCTTTCTTT.

The rearrangement uses TRBV11-3 and TRBJ2-5; 7 bases are shared with TRBD1. V gave up 4 bases and J gave up 1 base; unmatched junction bases: 6. This CDR3 has 15 residues. Germline CDR1 reads SGHNT; CDR2 reads YENEEA. The CDR3: CASSSSGTVQETQYF. The CDR3 DNA follows: TGTGCCAGCAGCTCATCCGGGACAGTCCAAGAGACCCAGTACTTC.

This clone was observed once. The chain links TRBV19 to TRBJ2-1, with 12 positions matching TRBD2. Germline assignment: CDR1 LNHDA and CDR2 SQIVND (reference sequence). The CDR3 extends over 16 amino acids. The V gene end was trimmed by 2 bases and the J gene end by 4 bases; junction bases not matched to a gene: 3. The CDR3 nucleotides are TGTGCCAGTAGTATAAGCACTAGCGGGAGGTACAATGAGCAGTTCTTC. Amino acid sequence: CASSISTSGRYNEQFF. The whole variable domain, filled in from reference TRBV19 and TRBJ2-1, reads DGGITQSPKYLFRKEGQNVTLSCEQNLNHDAMYWYRQDPGQGLRLIYYSQIVNDFQKGDIAEGYSVSREKKESFPLTVTSAQKNPTAFYLCASSISTSGRYNEQFFGPGTRLTVL.

The CDR3 bases are TGTGCCAGCAGTTTAGAGGCACCTCCTGGCTACACCTTC. It yields the protein CASSLEAPPGYTF. This chain joins TRBV28 and TRBJ1-2; no clear D gene. V was shortened by 2 bases and J by 7 bases, with 11 bases between the two germline ends. Germline lookup yields CDR1 MDHEN and CDR2 SYDVKM. This CDR3 is built from 13 residues.

The chain is built from TRBV11-2 and TRBJ1-1; 8 bases fit TRBD1. This CDR3 is 14 amino acids long. V shed 4 bases, J shed 1 base, and the junction held 2 bases outside the gene matches. Germline V CDR1 and CDR2: SGHAT, FQNNGV. In nucleotides, the CDR3 is TGTGCCAGCAGCTCTGGGACAGGGAACACTGAAGCTTTCTTT. It specifies CASSSGTGNTEAFF.

The chain is built from TRBV5-1 and TRBJ1-3; the D gene is possibly TRBD1 (6 bases). V lost 3 bases and J lost 4, with 17 bases in between. The CDR3 runs 16 residues. The germline V gene encodes CDR1 SGHRS and CDR2 YFSETQ. In nucleotides, the CDR3 is TGCGCCAGCAGCTCGAAACAGGGTCTTGGGGGAAACACCATATATTTT. Translation: CASSSKQGLGGNTIYF.

This rearrangement joins TRBV7-9 to TRBJ2-5; D unclear. Germline CDR1 and CDR2: SEHNR and FQNEAQ (reference sequence). V lost 5 bases and J lost 3, with 13 bases in between. The CDR3 runs 14 residues. DNA of the CDR3: TGTGCCAGCAGCACCCAGGCAGTCGAAGAGACCCAGTACTTC. Translating gives CASSTQAVEETQYF.

The CDR3 here is CASSYRGLAGNTDTQYF. The DNA for the CDR3 is TGTGCCAGCAGTTACCGAGGACTAGCGGGGAACACAGATACGCAGTATTTT. J is TRBJ2-3 and V is TRBV6-2 or TRBV6-3; TRBD2 matches 12 bases. Germline V lookup: CDR1 MNHEY, CDR2 SVGEGT. The CDR3 consists of 17 residues. Trimming removed 2 bases from V and 2 bases from J; junction bases left unmatched: 5.

This chain connects TRBV28 to TRBJ1-2; no definite D call. Per the germline V gene, CDR1 is MDHEN and CDR2 is SYDVKM. The CDR3 loop spans 11 amino acids. Trimming stripped 6 bases from V and 11 bases from J, with 13 bases between. This CDR3 is CASSDQRRYTF. The CDR3 bases are TGTGCCAGCAGCGACCAAAGGAGATACACCTTC.

The V gene is TRBV9, the J gene TRBJ2-3; TRBD1 might be the D (5 bases). Trimming left V 4 bases short and J 2 bases short, with 17 bases between. The CDR3 sequence is 16 residues long. Germline CDR1 SGDLS, CDR2 YYNGEE. CDR3: CASSQGGPAITDTQYF. The CDR3 coding sequence is TGTGCCAGCAGCCAGGGCGGACCCGCCATCACAGATACGCAGTATTTT.

V usage is TRBV4-2 and J usage is TRBJ2-1; D gene unclear. The CDR3 is 14 residues long. Trimming took off 0 bases at V and 4 bases at J, with 7 bases between the two ends. CDR1 and CDR2 (germline): LGHNA, YNFKEQ. CDR3 residues: CASSQDHFYNEQFF. CDR3 nucleotide sequence: TGTGCCAGCAGCCAAGATCACTTTTACAATGAGCAGTTCTTC.

The chain recombines TRBV6-6 with TRBJ2-3; 15 nucleotides match TRBD2. This CDR3 is 16 amino acids long. Germline V lookup: CDR1 MNHNY, CDR2 SVGAGI (reference sequence). V was pared by 8 bases and J by 4 bases, with 7 bases of the junction left unmatched. CDR3 in amino acids: CASRTSGRAPPDTQYF. The CDR3 nucleotides read TGTGCCAGCCGGACTAGCGGGAGGGCCCCCCCAGATACGCAGTATTTT.

This chain connects TRBV3-1 (or the pseudogene TRBV3-2) to TRBJ2-7; D ambiguous. The V and J ends lost 0 bases and 5 bases respectively, with 14 bases between them. This CDR3 has 15 amino acids. CDR1 and CDR2 (germline): LGHDT, YNNKEL (reference sequence). The CDR3 spells CASSQDSLMFDEQYF. CDR3 nucleotides: TGTGCCAGCAGCCAAGATAGTTTGATGTTCGACGAGCAGTACTTC.

V and J are TRBV6-2 or TRBV6-3 and TRBJ1-5; 9 bases align to TRBD1. Germline V gives CDR1 MNHEY, CDR2 SVGEGT. The V gene end was trimmed by 5 bases and the J gene end by 8 bases; junction bases not matched to a gene: 7. There are 14 residues in the CDR3. The DNA for the CDR3 is TGTGCCAGCAGTCGCGGGACAGGGAATAAGCCCCAGCATTTT. Protein: CASSRGTGNKPQHF.

The chain couples TRBV5-1 to TRBJ2-7; the match to TRBD1 covers 7 bases. The CDR3 covers 14 residues. Per the germline V gene, CDR1 is SGHRS and CDR2 is YFSETQ. Germline trimming cut 0 bases from V and 5 bases from J; bases unmatched to any gene: 5. The CDR3 DNA reads TGCGCCAGCAGCTTGGGAGACAGGGTAGACGAGCAGTACTTC. Amino acids: CASSLGDRVDEQYF.

This clone appeared a few times. The V call is TRBV7-2, the J call TRBJ1-2, with TRBD1 matching over 7 bases. The CDR3 consists of 14 residues. The germline gives CDR1 SGHTA, CDR2 FQGNSA. J gave up 4 bases and V 5 bases, and 7 bases lay outside the gene matches. Written as DNA, the CDR3 is TGTGCCAGCAGCGGTTTCGGGACAGCCTATGGCTACACCTTC. Protein product: CASSGFGTAYGYTF. The full variable domain, in which reference TRBV7-2 and TRBJ1-2 provide the parts outside the CDR3, is GAGVSQSPSNKVTEKGKDVELRCDPISGHTALYWYRQSLGQGLEFLIYFQGNSAPDKSGLPSDRFSAERTGGSVSTLTIQRTQQEDSAVYLCASSGFGTAYGYTFGSGTRLTVV.

V and J are TRBV12-3 or TRBV12-4 and TRBJ1-2, with D tentatively TRBD1 (6 bases). V was cut by 3 bases and J by 8 bases, with 13 bases left in between. The CDR3 contains 13 residues. CDR3 nucleotide sequence: TGTGCCAGCAGTTTCATTCAGGGGATCGGCTACACCTTC. It specifies CASSFIQGIGYTF.

The chain employs TRBV30 and TRBJ1-3; D gene unclear. The CDR3 consists of 15 residues. CDR1 is GTSNPN and CDR2 is SVGIG in the germline V gene (reference sequence). V lost 0 bases and J lost 1, with 10 bases in between. In DNA form, the CDR3 reads TGTGCCTGGAGTGTCGGGGATCAGTCTGGAAACACCATATATTTT. It is translated as CAWSVGDQSGNTIYF. The entire variable domain, with the rest obtained from reference TRBV30 and TRBJ1-3, is as follows: SQTIHQWPATLVQPVGSPLSLECTVEGTSNPNLYWYRQAAGRGLQLLFYSVGIGQISSEVPQNLSASRPQDRQFILSSKKLLLSDSGFYLCAWSVGDQSGNTIYFGEGSWLTVV.

The chain combines TRBV28 with TRBJ2-2; D not resolved. V lost 6 bases and J lost 6, with 14 bases in between. Germline assignment: CDR1 MDHEN and CDR2 SYDVKM. The CDR3 spans 14 residues. CDR3 region: CASRVTRSPGELFF. CDR3 sequence (DNA): TGTGCCAGCAGGGTAACCAGGTCCCCCGGGGAGCTGTTTTTT.

The chain has TRBV10-3 and TRBJ2-7, with TRBD2 matching over 13 bases. The CDR3 has 14 amino acids. The germline gives CDR1 ENHRY, CDR2 SYGVKD. V lost 8 bases, J lost 8 bases, and 9 bases stayed unmatched. CDR3: CAIAEGLAGYKQYF. CDR3 in DNA: TGTGCCATCGCGGAGGGACTAGCGGGATACAAGCAGTACTTC.

The rearrangement uses TRBV25-1 and TRBJ1-4; 8 positions match TRBD1. Germline V gene sequence: CDR1 MGHDK, CDR2 SYGVNS. Losses at the gene ends were 7 bases for V and 7 bases for J; bases not matched to a gene: 5. The CDR3 contains 13 residues. CDR3 protein: CASKPRGLEKLFF. The CDR3 nucleotides are TGTGCCAGCAAGCCCAGGGGGCTTGAAAAACTGTTTTTT.

This clone appeared a single time. The chain carries TRBV28 and TRBJ1-3, with D maybe TRBD1 (5 bases). Germline V gene lookup returns CDR1 MDHEN and CDR2 SYDVKM. This CDR3 has 16 amino acids. Trimming took 4 bases from V and 0 from J, leaving 13 bases between them. The CDR3 region has the DNA TGTGCCAGCAGTTGGAGGGACGGCTACTCTGGAAACACCATATATTTT. Residues: CASSWRDGYSGNTIYF.

J is TRBJ1-6 and V is TRBV5-6; possibly TRBD1 for D (6 bases). Germline V gene sequence: CDR1 SGHDT, CDR2 YYEEEE. The CDR3 sequence is 14 residues long. Trimming cost V 5 bases and J 6 bases, with 12 bases left between them. The CDR3 sequence: CASRGTGSNSPLHF. The CDR3 DNA sequence: TGTGCCAGCAGGGGAACAGGGTCTAATTCACCCCTCCACTTT. The variable domain in full, completed from reference TRBV5-6 and TRBJ1-6, reads DAGVTQSPTHLIKTRGQQVTLRCSPKSGHDTVSWYQQALGQGPQFIFQYYEEEERQRGNFPDRFSGHQFPNYSSELNVNALLLGDSALYLCASRGTGSNSPLHFGNGTRLTVT.

A single count supports this clone. V is TRBV3-1 (or the pseudogene TRBV3-2) and J is TRBJ2-3, with unresolved D. The germline V and J ends were trimmed by 3 bases and 6 bases, with 10 bases remaining between them. CDR1 LGHDT and CDR2 YNNKEL come from the germline V gene (reference sequence). This CDR3 contains 13 residues. This chain's CDR3 is CASSHRGVDTQYF. CDR3 bases: TGTGCCAGCAGCCATAGAGGTGTGGATACGCAGTATTTT.

The chain is built from TRBV30 and TRBJ1-1, with unresolved D. CDR3 length: 14 residues. Trimming left V 8 bases short and J 3 bases short, with 19 bases between. Germline V gene lookup returns CDR1 GTSNPN and CDR2 SVGIG (reference sequence). CDR3 nucleotide sequence: TGTGCCCGAAAGCCCATGGGCTTTTACACTGAAGCTTTCTTT. It is translated as CARKPMGFYTEAFF.

This clone was observed a handful of times. This rearrangement joins TRBV4-1 to TRBJ1-4, with D hard to call. Per the germline V gene, CDR1 is MGHRA and CDR2 is YSYEKL. V gave up 3 bases and J gave up 8 bases, with 10 bases separating them. The CDR3 loop spans 13 amino acids. CDR3 DNA sequence: TGCGCCAGCAGCCATGAGACGGGGGAAAAACTGTTTTTT. Translation gives CASSHETGEKLFF.

The chain recombines TRBV11-2 with TRBJ2-3, with TRBD2 matching over 13 bases. CDR3 size: 15 residues. In germline, CDR1 is SGHAT, CDR2 FQNNGV. J lost 3 bases, V lost 5 bases, and 2 bases had no gene match. CDR3 in DNA: TGTGCCAGCAGCGGACTAGCGGGAGTGACAGATACGCAGTATTTT. Protein product: CASSGLAGVTDTQYF.

The J gene is TRBJ2-1, the V gene TRBV5-4; tentative D call: TRBD1 (5 bases). The V gene's germline CDR1 is SGHNT and CDR2 YYREEE (reference sequence). The CDR3 runs to 16 residues. The V end was cut by 0 bases, the J end by 3 bases, with 13 bases between. The CDR3 here is CASSLEGAYNYNEQFF. The CDR3 nucleotides are TGTGCCAGCAGCTTGGAAGGGGCTTACAACTACAATGAGCAGTTCTTC. Looking up the rest from reference TRBV5-4 and TRBJ2-1 gives the full variable domain: ETGVTQSPTHLIKTRGQQVTLRCSSQSGHNTVSWYQQALGQGPQFIFQYYREEENGRGNFPPRFSGLQFPNYSSELNVNALELDDSALYLCASSLEGAYNYNEQFFGPGTRLTVL.

The chain recombines TRBV7-3 with TRBJ2-1; 11 nucleotides line up with TRBD2. The V and J ends lost 3 bases and 7 bases, in that order; junction bases with no gene match: 8. CDR1 and CDR2 (germline): SGHTA, FQGTGA. The CDR3 consists of 16 residues. The CDR3 loop reads CASSLERSSGGNEQFF. Here the CDR3 DNA reads TGTGCCAGCAGCTTGGAAAGGTCTAGCGGGGGGAATGAGCAGTTCTTC.